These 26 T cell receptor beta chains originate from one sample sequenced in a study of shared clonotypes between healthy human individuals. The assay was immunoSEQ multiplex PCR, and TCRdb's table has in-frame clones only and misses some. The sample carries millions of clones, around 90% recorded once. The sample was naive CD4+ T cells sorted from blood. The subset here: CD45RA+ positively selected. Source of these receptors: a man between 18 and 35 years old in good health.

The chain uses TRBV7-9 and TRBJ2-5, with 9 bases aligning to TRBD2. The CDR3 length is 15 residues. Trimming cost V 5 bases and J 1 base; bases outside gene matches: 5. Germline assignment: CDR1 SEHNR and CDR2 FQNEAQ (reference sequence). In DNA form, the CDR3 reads TGTGCCAGCAGCATACCTAGCGGGGTCCAAGAGACCCAGTACTTC. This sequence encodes CASSIPSGVQETQYF.

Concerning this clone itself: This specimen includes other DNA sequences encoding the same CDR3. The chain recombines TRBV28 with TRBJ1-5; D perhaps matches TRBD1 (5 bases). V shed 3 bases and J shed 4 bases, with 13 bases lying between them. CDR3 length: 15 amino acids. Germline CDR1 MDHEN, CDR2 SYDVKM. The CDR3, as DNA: TGTGCCAGCAGTTTGGGTCAGGGAGGTAATCAGCCCCAGCATTTT. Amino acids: CASSLGQGGNQPQHF.

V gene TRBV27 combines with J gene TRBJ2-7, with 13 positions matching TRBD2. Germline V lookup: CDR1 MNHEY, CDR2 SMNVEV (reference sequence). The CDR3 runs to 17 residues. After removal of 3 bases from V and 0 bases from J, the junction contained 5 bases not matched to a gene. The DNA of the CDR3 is TGTGCCAGCAGTTTGACTAGCGGGGGGCTGAGCTCCTACGAGCAGTACTTC. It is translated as CASSLTSGGLSSYEQYF.

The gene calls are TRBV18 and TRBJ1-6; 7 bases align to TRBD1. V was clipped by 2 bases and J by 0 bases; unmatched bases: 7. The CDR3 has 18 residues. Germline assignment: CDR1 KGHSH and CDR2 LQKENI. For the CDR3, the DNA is TGTGCCAGCTCACCAGCGTCACAGGGGAACTCCTATAATTCACCCCTCCACTTT. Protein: CASSPASQGNSYNSPLHF. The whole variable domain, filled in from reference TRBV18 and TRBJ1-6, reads NAGVMQNPRHLVRRRGQEARLRCSPMKGHSHVYWYRQLPEEGLKFMVYLQKENIIDESGMPKERFSAEFPKEGPSILRIQQVVRGDSAAYFCASSPASQGNSYNSPLHFGNGTRLTVT.

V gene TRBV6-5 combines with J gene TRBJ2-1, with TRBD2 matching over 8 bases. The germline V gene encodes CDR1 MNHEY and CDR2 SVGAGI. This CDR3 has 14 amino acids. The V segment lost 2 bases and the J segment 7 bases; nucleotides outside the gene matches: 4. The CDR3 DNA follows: TGTGCCAGCAGTTACAGCGGGGGTTGGAATGAGCAGTTCTTC. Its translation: CASSYSGGWNEQFF.

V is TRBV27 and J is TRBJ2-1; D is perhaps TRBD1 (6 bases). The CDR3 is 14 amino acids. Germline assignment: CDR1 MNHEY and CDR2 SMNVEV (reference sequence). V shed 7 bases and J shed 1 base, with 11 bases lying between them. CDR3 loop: CASTKGESYNEQFF. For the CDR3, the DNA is TGTGCCAGCACAAAGGGGGAGTCCTACAATGAGCAGTTCTTC.

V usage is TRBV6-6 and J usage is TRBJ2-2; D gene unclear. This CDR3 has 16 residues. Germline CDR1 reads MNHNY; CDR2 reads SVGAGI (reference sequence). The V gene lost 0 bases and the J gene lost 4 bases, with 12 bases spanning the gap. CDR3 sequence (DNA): TGTGCCAGCAGTTACTCTTTTCGGCATGTCACCGGGGAGCTGTTTTTT. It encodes CASSYSFRHVTGELFF.

The CDR3 reads CASSQESPWGRSSYNEQFF. DNA for the CDR3: TGTGCCAGCAGCCAAGAAAGCCCTTGGGGACGATCCTCCTACAATGAGCAGTTCTTC. The chain couples TRBV14 to TRBJ2-1; either TRBD1 or TRBD2 may supply D (5 bases each). This CDR3 contains 19 residues. V was clipped by 0 bases and J by 0 bases, with 18 bases between them. Germline loops: CDR1 SGHDN, CDR2 FVKESK.

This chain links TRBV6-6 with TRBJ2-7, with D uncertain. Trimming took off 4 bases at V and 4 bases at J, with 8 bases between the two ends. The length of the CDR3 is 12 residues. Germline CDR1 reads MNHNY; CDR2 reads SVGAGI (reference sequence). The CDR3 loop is CASSFDWYEQYF. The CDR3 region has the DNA TGTGCCAGCAGTTTCGACTGGTACGAGCAGTACTTC.

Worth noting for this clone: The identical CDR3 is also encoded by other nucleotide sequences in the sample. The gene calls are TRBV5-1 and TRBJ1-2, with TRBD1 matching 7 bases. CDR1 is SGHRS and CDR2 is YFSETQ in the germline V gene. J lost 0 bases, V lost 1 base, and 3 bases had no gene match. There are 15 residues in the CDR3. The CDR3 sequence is CASSLTGQSNYGYTF. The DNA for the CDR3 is TGCGCCAGCAGCTTGACGGGACAGTCTAACTATGGCTACACCTTC.

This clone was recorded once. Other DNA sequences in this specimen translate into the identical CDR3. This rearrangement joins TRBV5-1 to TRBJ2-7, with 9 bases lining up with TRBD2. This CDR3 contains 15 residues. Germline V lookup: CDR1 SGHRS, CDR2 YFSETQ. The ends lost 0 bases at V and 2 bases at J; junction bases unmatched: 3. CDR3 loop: CASSLEAGGPYEQYF. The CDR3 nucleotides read TGCGCCAGCAGCTTGGAGGCGGGGGGGCCCTACGAGCAGTACTTC.

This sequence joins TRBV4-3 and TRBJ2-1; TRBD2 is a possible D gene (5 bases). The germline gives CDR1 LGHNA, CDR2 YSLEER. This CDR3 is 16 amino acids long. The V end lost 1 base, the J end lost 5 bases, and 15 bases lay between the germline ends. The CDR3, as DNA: TGCGCCAGCAGCCAAGGGGAGCGGATAATAAACAATGAGCAGTTCTTC. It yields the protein CASSQGERIINNEQFF.

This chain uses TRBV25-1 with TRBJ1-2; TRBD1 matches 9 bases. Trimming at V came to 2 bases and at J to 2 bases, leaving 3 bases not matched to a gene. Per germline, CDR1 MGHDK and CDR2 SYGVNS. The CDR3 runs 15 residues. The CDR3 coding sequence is TGTGCCAGCAGTGAAACCGGGACAGGGAACTATGGCTACACCTTC. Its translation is CASSETGTGNYGYTF.

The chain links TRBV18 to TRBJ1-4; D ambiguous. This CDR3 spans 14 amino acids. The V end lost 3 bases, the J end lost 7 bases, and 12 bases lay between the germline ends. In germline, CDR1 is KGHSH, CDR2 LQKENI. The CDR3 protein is CASSPPGLVEKLFF. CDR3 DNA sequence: TGTGCCAGCTCACCCCCCGGGCTTGTTGAAAAACTGTTTTTT.

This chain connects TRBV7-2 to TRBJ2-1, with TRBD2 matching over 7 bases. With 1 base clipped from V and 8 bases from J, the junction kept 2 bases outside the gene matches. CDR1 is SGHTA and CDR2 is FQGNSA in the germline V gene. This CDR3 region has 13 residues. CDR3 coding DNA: TGTGCCAGCAGCTTAGTAAGCGGGGATGAGCAGTTCTTC. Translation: CASSLVSGDEQFF.

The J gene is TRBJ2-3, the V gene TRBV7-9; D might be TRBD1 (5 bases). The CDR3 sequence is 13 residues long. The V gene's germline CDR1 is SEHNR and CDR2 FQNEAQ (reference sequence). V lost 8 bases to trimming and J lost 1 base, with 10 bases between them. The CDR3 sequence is CASLLGGTDTQYF. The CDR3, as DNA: TGTGCCAGCCTCCTAGGGGGCACAGATACGCAGTATTTT. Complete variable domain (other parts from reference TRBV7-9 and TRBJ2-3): DTGVSQNPRHKITKRGQNVTFRCDPISEHNRLYWYRQTLGQGPEFLTYFQNEAQLEKSRLLSDRFSAERPKGSFSTLEIQRTEQGDSAMYLCASLLGGTDTQYFGPGTRLTVL.

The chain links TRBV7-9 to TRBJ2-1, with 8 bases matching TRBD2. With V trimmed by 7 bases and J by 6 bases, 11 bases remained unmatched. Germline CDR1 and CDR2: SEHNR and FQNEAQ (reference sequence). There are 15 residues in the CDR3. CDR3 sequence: CASTRQGLVFNEQFF. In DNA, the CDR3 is TGTGCCAGCACCCGTCAGGGACTAGTATTCAATGAGCAGTTCTTC. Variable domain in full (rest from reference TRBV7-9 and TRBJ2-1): DTGVSQNPRHKITKRGQNVTFRCDPISEHNRLYWYRQTLGQGPEFLTYFQNEAQLEKSRLLSDRFSAERPKGSFSTLEIQRTEQGDSAMYLCASTRQGLVFNEQFFGPGTRLTVL.

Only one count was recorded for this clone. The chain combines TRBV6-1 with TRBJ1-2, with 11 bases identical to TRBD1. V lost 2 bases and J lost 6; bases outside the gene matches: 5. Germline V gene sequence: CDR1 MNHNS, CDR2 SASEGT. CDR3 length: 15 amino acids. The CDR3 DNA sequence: TGTGCCAGCAGTGAAACTGGACAGGGGGCGCATGGCTACACCTTC. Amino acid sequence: CASSETGQGAHGYTF.

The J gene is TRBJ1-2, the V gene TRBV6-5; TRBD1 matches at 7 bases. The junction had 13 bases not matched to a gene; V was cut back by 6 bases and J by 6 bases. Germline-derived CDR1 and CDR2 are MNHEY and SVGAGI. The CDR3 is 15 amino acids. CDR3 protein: CASRWGQNLLNGYTF. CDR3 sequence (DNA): TGTGCCAGCAGATGGGGACAGAACCTACTAAATGGCTACACCTTC.

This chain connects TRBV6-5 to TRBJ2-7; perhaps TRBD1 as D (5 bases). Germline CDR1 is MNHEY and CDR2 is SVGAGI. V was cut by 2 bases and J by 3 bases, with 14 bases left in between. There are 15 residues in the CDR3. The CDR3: CASSYKWTSDYEQYF. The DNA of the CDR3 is TGTGCCAGCAGTTACAAATGGACAAGTGACTACGAGCAGTACTTC.

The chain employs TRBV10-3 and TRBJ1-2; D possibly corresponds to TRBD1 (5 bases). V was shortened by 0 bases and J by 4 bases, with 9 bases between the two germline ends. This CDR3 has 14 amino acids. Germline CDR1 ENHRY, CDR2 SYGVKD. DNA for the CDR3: TGTGCCATCAGTGAGTCGGGGGTCTTCTATGGCTACACCTTC. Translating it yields CAISESGVFYGYTF.

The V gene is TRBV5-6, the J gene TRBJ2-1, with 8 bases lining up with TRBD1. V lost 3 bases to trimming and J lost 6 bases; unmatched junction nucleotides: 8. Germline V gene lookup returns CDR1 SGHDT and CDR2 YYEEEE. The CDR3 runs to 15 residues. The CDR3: CASSSGDRYFNEQFF. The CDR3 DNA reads TGTGCCAGCAGCTCGGGGGACAGGTACTTCAATGAGCAGTTCTTC.

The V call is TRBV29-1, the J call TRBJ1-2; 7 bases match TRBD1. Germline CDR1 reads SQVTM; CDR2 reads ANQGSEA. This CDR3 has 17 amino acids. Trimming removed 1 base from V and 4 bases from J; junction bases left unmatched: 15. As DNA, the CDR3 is TGCAGCGTTGAAGGAGGGAGGGGGCTCCCCTCCCTCTATGGCTACACCTTC. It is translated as CSVEGGRGLPSLYGYTF.

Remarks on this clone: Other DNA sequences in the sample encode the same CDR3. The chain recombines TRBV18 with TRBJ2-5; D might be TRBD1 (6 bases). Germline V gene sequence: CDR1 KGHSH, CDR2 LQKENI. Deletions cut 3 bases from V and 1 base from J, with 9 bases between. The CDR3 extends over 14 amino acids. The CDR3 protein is CASSPTGVQETQYF. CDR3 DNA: TGTGCCAGCTCACCGACAGGAGTCCAAGAGACCCAGTACTTC.

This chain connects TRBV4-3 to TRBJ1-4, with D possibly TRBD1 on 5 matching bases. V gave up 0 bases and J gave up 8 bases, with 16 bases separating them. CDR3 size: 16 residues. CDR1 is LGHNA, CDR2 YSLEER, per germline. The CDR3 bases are TGCGCCAGCAGCCAAGACGCCGCCGGGGGGTGGGAAAAACTGTTTTTT. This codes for CASSQDAAGGWEKLFF.

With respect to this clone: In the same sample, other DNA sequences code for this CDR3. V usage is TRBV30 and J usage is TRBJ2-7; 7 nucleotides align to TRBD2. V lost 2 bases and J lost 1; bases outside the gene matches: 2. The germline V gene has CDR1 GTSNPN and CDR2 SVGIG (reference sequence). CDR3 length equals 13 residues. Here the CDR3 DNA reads TGTGCCTGGAGTTCGGGGGGATCCTACGAGCAGTACTTC. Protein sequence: CAWSSGGSYEQYF.